What follows are 7 T cell receptor beta chains derived from one specimen sequenced in a study of blood T cell repertoires in COVID-19. Sequencing used immunoSEQ multiplex PCR; TCRdb keeps in-frame clones, though not all of them. Of about 110,000 clones detected, about 90% appear once; the ten largest clones hold roughly 1%. The sequenced material came from peripheral blood. The receptors come from a woman aged 50 to 65 with active or convalescent COVID-19.

The CDR3 protein is CATSLGGPYEQYF. The CDR3 coding sequence is TGTGCCACCAGCCTGGGGGGTCCCTACGAGCAGTACTTC. The chain recombines TRBV15 with TRBJ2-7; D perhaps matches TRBD2 (6 bases). The germline V and J ends were trimmed by 5 bases and 2 bases, with 10 bases remaining between them. CDR3 length: 13 amino acids. The germline V gene encodes CDR1 LNHNV and CDR2 YYDKDF (reference sequence). The full variable domain, with the rest looked up from reference TRBV15 and TRBJ2-7, is DAMVIQNPRYQVTQFGKPVTLSCSQTLNHNVMYWYQQKSSQAPKLLFHYYDKDFNNEADTPDNFQSRRPNTSFCFLDIRSPGLGDTAMYLCATSLGGPYEQYFGPGTRLTVT.

V is TRBV6-5 and J is TRBJ1-1, with a possible D match to TRBD1 (5 bases). V was trimmed by 6 bases and J by 4 bases, leaving 12 bases between them. This CDR3 spans 13 amino acids. CDR1 is MNHEY and CDR2 is SVGAGI in the germline V gene. The CDR3 sequence: CASRLLQGTEAFF. The CDR3, as DNA: TGTGCCAGCAGACTGCTCCAGGGCACTGAAGCTTTCTTT.

This chain links TRBV3-1 (or the pseudogene TRBV3-2) with TRBJ1-1; unclear D gene. Germline CDR1 LGHDT, CDR2 YNNKEL (reference sequence). The CDR3 consists of 15 residues. Trimming cost V 4 bases and J 3 bases, with 15 bases left between them. CDR3 residues: CASSPKRTAHTEAFF. The CDR3 bases are TGTGCCAGCAGCCCGAAGAGGACTGCTCACACTGAAGCTTTCTTT.

V and J are TRBV6-2 or TRBV6-3 and TRBJ2-7, with TRBD1 identical over 7 bases. CDR1 is MNHEY and CDR2 is SVGEGT in the germline V gene. The CDR3 has 15 residues. The J segment lost 4 bases and the V segment lost 8 bases, leaving 14 bases of the junction unmatched. CDR3 DNA: TGTGCCAGCGGCCCACTTTCGGACAGGAAGTACGAGCAGTACTTC. Translating it yields CASGPLSDRKYEQYF.

The chain uses TRBV7-2 and TRBJ2-3; D perhaps matches TRBD2 (5 bases). The CDR3 runs 13 residues. The germline CDR1 and CDR2 sequences are SGHTA and FQGNSA. Trimming removed 6 bases from V and 2 bases from J, with 9 bases in between. The CDR3: CASRGLTTDTQYF. The CDR3 DNA reads as TGTGCCAGCAGAGGACTTACCACAGATACGCAGTATTTT.

The rearrangement links TRBV3-1 (or the pseudogene TRBV3-2) to TRBJ2-7, with TRBD2 matching 9 bases. The CDR3 loop spans 15 amino acids. V was pared by 5 bases and J by 0 bases, with 5 bases of the junction left unmatched. The V gene's germline CDR1 is LGHDT and CDR2 YNNKEL (reference sequence). In DNA, the CDR3 is TGTGCCAGCAGCTTTAGCGGGGGCCTCTCCTACGAGCAGTACTTC. Encoded protein: CASSFSGGLSYEQYF.

This chain uses TRBV19 with TRBJ2-5; TRBD1 is a possible D gene (6 bases). There are 14 residues in the CDR3. With 5 bases removed from V and 1 base from J, the gap between germline ends came to 11 bases. Germline V lookup: CDR1 LNHDA, CDR2 SQIVND (reference sequence). CDR3 in amino acids: CASSLGQIQETQYF. For the CDR3, the DNA is TGTGCCAGTAGTCTTGGACAGATCCAAGAGACCCAGTACTTC.